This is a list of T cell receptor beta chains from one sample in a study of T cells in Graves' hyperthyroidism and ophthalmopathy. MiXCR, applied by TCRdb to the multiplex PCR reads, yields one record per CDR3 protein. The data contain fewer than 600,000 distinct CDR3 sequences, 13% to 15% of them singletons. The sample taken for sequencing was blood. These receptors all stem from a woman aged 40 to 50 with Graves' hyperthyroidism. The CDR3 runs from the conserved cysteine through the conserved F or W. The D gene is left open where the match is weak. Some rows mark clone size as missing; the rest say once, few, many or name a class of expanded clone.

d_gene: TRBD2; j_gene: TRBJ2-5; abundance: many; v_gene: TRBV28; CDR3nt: TGTGCCAGCAGTTTCGGAGCGGGGGTCCAAGAGACCCAGTACTTC; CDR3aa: CASSFGAGVQETQYF
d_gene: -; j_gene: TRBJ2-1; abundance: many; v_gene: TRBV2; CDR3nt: TGTGCCAGCAGTGACCCCGGGACAAACTCCTACAATGAGCAGTTCTTC; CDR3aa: CASSDPGTNSYNEQFF
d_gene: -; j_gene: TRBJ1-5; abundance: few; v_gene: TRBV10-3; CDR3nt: TGTGCCACAGGCGATGGGGGGCGTCAGCCCCAGCATTTT; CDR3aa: CATGDGGRQPQHF
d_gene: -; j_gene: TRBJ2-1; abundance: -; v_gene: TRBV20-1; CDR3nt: TGCAGTGCTAGAGTCTCCTTAGCCTACAATGAGCAGTTCTTC; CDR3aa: CSARVSLAYNEQFF
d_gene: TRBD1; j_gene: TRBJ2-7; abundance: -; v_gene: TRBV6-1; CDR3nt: TGTGCCAGCAGAAGCTCCGGGACAGGGATGGACGAGCAGTACTTC; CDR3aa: CASRSSGTGMDEQYF
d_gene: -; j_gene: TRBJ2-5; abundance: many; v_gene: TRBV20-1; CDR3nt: TGCAGTGCTTTTCCCCCGGGCCGGGTAGGAGAGACCCAGTACTTC; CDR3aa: CSAFPPGRVGETQYF
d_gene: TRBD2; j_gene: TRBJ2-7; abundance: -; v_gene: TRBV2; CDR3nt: TGTGCCAGCAGTGGCGACCTGCTAGCGGGAGGGCTGAACGAGCAGTACTTC; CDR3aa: CASSGDLLAGGLNEQYF
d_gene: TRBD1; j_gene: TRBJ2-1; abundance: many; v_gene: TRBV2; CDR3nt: TGTGCCAGCACCCCCGGGACAGGGGTCTTCAATGAGCAGTTCTTC; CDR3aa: CASTPGTGVFNEQFF
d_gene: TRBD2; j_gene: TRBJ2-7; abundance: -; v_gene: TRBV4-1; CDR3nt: TGCGCCAGCAGCCAAGAGCTAGCGGGGGCCTTCTACGAGCAGTACTTC; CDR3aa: CASSQELAGAFYEQYF
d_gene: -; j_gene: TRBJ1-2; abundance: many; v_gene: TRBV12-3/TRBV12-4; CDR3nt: TGTGCCAGCAGCTCCACCATCCCCCTTAACTATGGCTACACCTTC; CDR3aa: CASSSTIPLNYGYTF
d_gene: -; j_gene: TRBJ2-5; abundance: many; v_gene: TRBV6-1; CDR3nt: TGTGCCAGCACAGGGGGGATGCGGCAAGAGACCCAGTACTTC; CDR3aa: CASTGGMRQETQYF
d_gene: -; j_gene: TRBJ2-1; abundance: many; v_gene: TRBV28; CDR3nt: TGTGCCAGCAGTTTTCAAAGGAATTACAATGAGCAGTTCTTC; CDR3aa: CASSFQRNYNEQFF
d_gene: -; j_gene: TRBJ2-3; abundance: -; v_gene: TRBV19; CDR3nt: TGTGCCAGTAGTTGGGGGGCCATCACAGATACGCAGTATTTT; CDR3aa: CASSWGAITDTQYF
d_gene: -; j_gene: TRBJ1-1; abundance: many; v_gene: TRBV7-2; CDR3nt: TGTGCCAGCAGCTTAGCAGGGGCAGATGAGTACACTGAAGCTTTCTTT; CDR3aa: CASSLAGADEYTEAFF
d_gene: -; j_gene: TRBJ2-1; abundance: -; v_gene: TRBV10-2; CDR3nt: TGCGCCAGCAGGACCGAACTAGGGGCGGGTGAGCAGTTCTTC; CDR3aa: CASRTELGAGEQFF
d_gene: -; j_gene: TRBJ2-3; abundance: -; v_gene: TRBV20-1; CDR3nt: TGCAGTGCTGGGATTATAAGGTGGCGGGGCACAGATACGCAGTATTTT; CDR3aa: CSAGIIRWRGTDTQYF
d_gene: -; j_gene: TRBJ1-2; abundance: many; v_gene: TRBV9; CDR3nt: TGTGCCAGCAGCGTAGGGTCCCGGGATGAGTATGGCTACACCTTC; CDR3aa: CASSVGSRDEYGYTF
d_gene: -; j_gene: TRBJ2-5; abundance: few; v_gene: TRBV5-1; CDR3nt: TGCGCCAGCAGCTTAGCGACTCCCCAAGAGACCCAGTACTTC; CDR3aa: CASSLATPQETQYF